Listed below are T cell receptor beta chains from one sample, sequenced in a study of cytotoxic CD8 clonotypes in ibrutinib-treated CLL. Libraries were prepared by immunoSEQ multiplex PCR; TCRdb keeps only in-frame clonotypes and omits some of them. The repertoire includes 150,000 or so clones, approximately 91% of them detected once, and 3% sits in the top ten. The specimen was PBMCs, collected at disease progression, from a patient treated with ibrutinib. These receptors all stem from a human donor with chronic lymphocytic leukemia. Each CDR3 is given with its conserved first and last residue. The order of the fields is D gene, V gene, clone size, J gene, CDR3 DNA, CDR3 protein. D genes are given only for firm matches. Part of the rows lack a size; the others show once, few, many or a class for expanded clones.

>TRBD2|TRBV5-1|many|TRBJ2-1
TGCGCCAGCAGCTTGGGCGGGAGTTCTCATGAGCAGTTCTTC
CASSLGGSSHEQFF
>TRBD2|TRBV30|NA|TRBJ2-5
TGTGCCTGGAGTGTCAACGGGGGGGGAATTAAGACCCAGTACTTC
CAWSVNGGGIKTQYF
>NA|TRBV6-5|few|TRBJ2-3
TGTGCCAGCAGTTACGGCGGCTTTCTGGATACGCAGTATTTT
CASSYGGFLDTQYF
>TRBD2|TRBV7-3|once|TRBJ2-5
TGTGCCAGCAGCAAAGGGCTAGCGGGTCACCAAGAGACCCAGTACTTC
CASSKGLAGHQETQYF
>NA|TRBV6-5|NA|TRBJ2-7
TGTGCCAGCAGCCTCCCAGGTACAAACTACGAGCAGTACTTC
CASSLPGTNYEQYF
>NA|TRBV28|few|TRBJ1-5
TGTGCCAGCAGTTTACAATATAGCAATCAGCCCCAGCATTTT
CASSLQYSNQPQHF
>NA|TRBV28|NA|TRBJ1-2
TGTGCCAGCAGTTTATCAGTCAGTTTTTCAGTCAGGTGGCTAGGCTACACCTTC
CASSLSVSFSVRWLGYTF
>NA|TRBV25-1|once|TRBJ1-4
TGTGCCAGCAGTGACCCGTCTGCCGGCAGCGAAAAACTGTTTTTT
CASSDPSAGSEKLFF
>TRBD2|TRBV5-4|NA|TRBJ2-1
TGTGCCAGCTCGCGGGGGGCCGCCTACAATGAGCAGTTCTTC
CASSRGAAYNEQFF
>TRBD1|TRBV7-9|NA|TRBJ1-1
TGTGCCAGCAGCTCGGCCGGGGACAGGGGGCTCTGGACTGAAGCTTTCTTT
CASSSAGDRGLWTEAFF
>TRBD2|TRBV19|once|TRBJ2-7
TGTGCCAGTAGTAAGCGAGGGACTAGCGGGAGGCAAAGCTCCTACGAGCAGTACTTC
CASSKRGTSGRQSSYEQYF
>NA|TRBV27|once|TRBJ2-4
TGTGCCACCGGCCGGCTAGCCAAAAACATTCAGTACTTC
CATGRLAKNIQYF
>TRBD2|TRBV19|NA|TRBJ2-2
TGTGCCAGTAGTATAACTAGCGGGAGCGGCGGGGAGCTGTTTTTT
CASSITSGSGGELFF
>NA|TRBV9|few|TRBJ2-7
TGTGCCAGCAGCGTAGATGTCCAGGGCGGGCACCACTACGAGCAGTACTTC
CASSVDVQGGHHYEQYF
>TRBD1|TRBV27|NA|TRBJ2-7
TGTGCCAGCAGTTTCTCTAGGGGGCCCTACGAGCAGTACTTC
CASSFSRGPYEQYF
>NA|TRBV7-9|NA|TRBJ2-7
TGTGCCAGCAGCGCAACCTACGAGCAGTACTTC
CASSATYEQYF
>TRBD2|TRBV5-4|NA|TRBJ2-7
TGTGCCAGCAGCCCGGGACTAGCGGGAGAGTACTACGAGCAGTACTTC
CASSPGLAGEYYEQYF
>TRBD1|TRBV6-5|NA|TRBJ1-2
TGTGCCAGCAGGTCGCCGGGACAGTCTAACTATGGCTACACCTTC
CASRSPGQSNYGYTF
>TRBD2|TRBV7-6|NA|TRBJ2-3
TGTGCCAGCAGCAAGGACAGGGAAACTAGCGGGAGTGCAGATACGCAGTATTTT
CASSKDRETSGSADTQYF
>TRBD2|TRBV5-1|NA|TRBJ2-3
TGCGCCAGCAGCCAATCAACTAGCGGGAGTAGCCCCGGCACAGATACGCAGTATTTT
CASSQSTSGSSPGTDTQYF
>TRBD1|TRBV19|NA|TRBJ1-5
TGTGCCAGTAGCTCGACAGGGAATCAGCCCCAGCATTTT
CASSSTGNQPQHF
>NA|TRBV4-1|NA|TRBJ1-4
TGCGCCAGCAGCCAAGGGGAGGTTCCGGGTGAAAAACTGTTTTTT
CASSQGEVPGEKLFF
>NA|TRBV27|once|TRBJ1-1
TGTGCCAGCAGTTTCTTGGGCATGAACACTGAAGCTTTCTTT
CASSFLGMNTEAFF
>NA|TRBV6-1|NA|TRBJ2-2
TGTGCCAGCAGTGAAGGGTTCAACACCGGGGAGCTGTTTTTT
CASSEGFNTGELFF
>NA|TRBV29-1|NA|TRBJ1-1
TGCAGCGTTGTTCCCTCTATCGCTGAAGCTTTCTTT
CSVVPSIAEAFF
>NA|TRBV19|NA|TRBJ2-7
TGTGCCAGTAGGTTATCGGGAGCTTCCTACGAGCAGTACTTC
CASRLSGASYEQYF
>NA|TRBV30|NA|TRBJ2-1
TGTGCCTGGAGTGTACGTAGCTCCTACAATGAGCAGTTCTTC
CAWSVRSSYNEQFF
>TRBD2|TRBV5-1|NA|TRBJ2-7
TGCGCCAGCAGCTTGGTACAGCTAGCGGGAGACCCGCTTAGCCCCTACGAGCAGTACTTC
CASSLVQLAGDPLSPYEQYF
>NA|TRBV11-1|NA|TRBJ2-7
TGTGCCAGCAGAAGAGGACCCTACGAGCAGTACTTC
CASRRGPYEQYF
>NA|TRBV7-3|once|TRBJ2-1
TGTGCCAGCAGCTCCGAGGACAAGTTCTCTAGCTCCTACAATGAGCAGTTCTTC
CASSSEDKFSSSYNEQFF
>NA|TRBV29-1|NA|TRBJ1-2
TGCAGCGTTGAAGGGCAGGGTTATGGCTACACCTTC
CSVEGQGYGYTF
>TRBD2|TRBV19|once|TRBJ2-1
TGTGCCAGTGACCTAGCGGGAGGGCCGGGGAATGAGCAGTTCTTC
CASDLAGGPGNEQFF
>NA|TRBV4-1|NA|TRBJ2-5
TGCGCCAGCAGCCAGGGGGGAGACCACCAAGAGACCCAGTACTTC
CASSQGGDHQETQYF
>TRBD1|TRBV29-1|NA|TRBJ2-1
TGCAGCGTGGGCATTCTGGGACAGGAATACAATGAGCAGTTCTTC
CSVGILGQEYNEQFF
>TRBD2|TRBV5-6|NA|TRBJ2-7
TGTGCCAGCAGCTTCAGGGTGTCTAGCGGGAGCTACGAGCAGTACTTC
CASSFRVSSGSYEQYF
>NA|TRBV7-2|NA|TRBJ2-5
TGTGCCAGCAGCCCCCGGATACTCCTCAAGGAGACCCAGTACTTC
CASSPRILLKETQYF
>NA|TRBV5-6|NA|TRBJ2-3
TGTGCCAGCAGCTTGCATTTACTAGTTGCAGATACGCAGTATTTT
CASSLHLLVADTQYF
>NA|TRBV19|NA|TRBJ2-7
TGTGCCAGTAGTCCAAGCCGGACAGTGAACTACGAGCAGTACTTC
CASSPSRTVNYEQYF
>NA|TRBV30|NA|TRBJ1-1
TGTGCCTGGGGACGGGTAAACACTGAAGCTTTCTTT
CAWGRVNTEAFF
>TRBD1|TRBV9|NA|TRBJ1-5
TGTGCCAGCAGCGCGGACAGGGTATATCAGCCCCAGCATTTT
CASSADRVYQPQHF
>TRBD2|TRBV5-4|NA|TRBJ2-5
TGTGCCAGCACTCCGGGGGGTTGGGAGACCCAGTACTTC
CASTPGGWETQYF
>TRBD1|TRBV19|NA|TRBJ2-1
TGTGCCAGTAGTATTGGACAGGGCCTTTACAATGAGCAGTTCTTC
CASSIGQGLYNEQFF
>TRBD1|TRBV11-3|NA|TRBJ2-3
TGTGCCACGGGGGGACAGGGGAAGGCAGATACGCAGTATTTT
CATGGQGKADTQYF
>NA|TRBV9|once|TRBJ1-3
TGTGCCAGCAGCGGGGGTACAAACACCATATATTTT
CASSGGTNTIYF
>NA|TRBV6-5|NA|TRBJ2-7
TGTGCCAGCAGTTACGGCCCAGGGGCCTACGAGCAGTACTTC
CASSYGPGAYEQYF
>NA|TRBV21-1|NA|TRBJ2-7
TGTGCCAGCAGCAAAAGATTGAACAGGCCGATATCCTACGAGCAGTACTTC
CASSKRLNRPISYEQYF
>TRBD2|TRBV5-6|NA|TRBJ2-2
TGTGCCAGCAGCTTGGCCGCGGGAGACGTGCTCGGGGGAACCGGGGAGCTGTTTTTT
CASSLAAGDVLGGTGELFF
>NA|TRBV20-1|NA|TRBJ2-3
TGCAGTGCTCCCCTCGTAGATACGCAGTATTTT
CSAPLVDTQYF
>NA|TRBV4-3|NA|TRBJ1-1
TGCGCCAGCAGCGATTATCGAGGGGCGACTGAAGCTTTCTTT
CASSDYRGATEAFF
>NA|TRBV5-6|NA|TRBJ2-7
TGTGCCAGCAGCCCGGGTCGGGTTTTCGAGCAGTACTTC
CASSPGRVFEQYF
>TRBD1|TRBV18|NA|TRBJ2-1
TGTGCCAGCTCACTCACAGGGGGCGCAGGGAACTACAATGAGCAGTTCTTC
CASSLTGGAGNYNEQFF
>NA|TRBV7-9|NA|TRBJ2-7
TGTGCCAGCAGCTTAGGAATCGGAAGTTACGAGCAGTACTTC
CASSLGIGSYEQYF
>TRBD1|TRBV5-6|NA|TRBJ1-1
TGTGCCAGCAGCTTGGGGACAGGGGCGGAAGGAGCTTTCTTT
CASSLGTGAEGAFF
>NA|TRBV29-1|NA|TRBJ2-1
TGCAGCGTTGGCACTAGTTCCTACAATGAGCAGTTCTTC
CSVGTSSYNEQFF
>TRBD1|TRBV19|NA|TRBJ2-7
TGTGCCAGTAGTCCTGCCGGGACAGGGGGTTTCTACGAGCAGTACTTC
CASSPAGTGGFYEQYF
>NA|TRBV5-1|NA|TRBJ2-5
TGCGCCAGCAGCGGGTCTCAAGAGACCCAGTACTTC
CASSGSQETQYF
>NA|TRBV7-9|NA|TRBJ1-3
TGTGCCAGCAGCTTAGCATCCCCGGTCTCTGGAAACACCATATATTTT
CASSLASPVSGNTIYF
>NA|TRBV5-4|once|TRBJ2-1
TGTGCCAGCAGCTCGGAGAAGCGGTTCTTC
CASSSEKRFF